This T cell receptor beta chain came from a study of control samples from healthy donors and cancer patients. The V segment lost 1 base and the J segment 7 bases; nucleotides outside the gene matches: 12. CDR3 length equals 17 residues. The germline gives CDR1 SGHRS, CDR2 YFSETQ. Clones were read by immunoSEQ multiplex PCR, and TCRdb kept only the in-frame ones, dropping some. Of approximately 89,000 clones detected, 85% to 90% appear once; the ten largest clones hold approximately 2%. This receptor was identified in a woman aged 35 to 49 in good health. The chain couples TRBV5-1 to TRBJ2-2; 8 positions match TRBD2. The specimen was blood. CDR3: CASSLLAAAGGGGELFF. CDR3 nucleotides: TGCGCCAGCAGCTTGTTGGCCGCGGCGGGGGGAGGCGGGGAGCTGTTTTTT.